This entry lists 21 T cell receptor beta chains sequenced from one sample in a study of shared clonotypes between healthy human individuals. Sequencing was performed with immunoSEQ multiplex PCR; in TCRdb, only in-frame clones are kept and a portion is missing. This table holds 450,000 to 500,000 clones, roughly 80% found once. The sequenced sample was PBMCs. These receptors were collected from a woman in her forties in good health. Some clones in this sample may be carry-over from other donors' samples.

This clone turned up a few times. The V gene is TRBV19, the J gene TRBJ2-7; D gene ambiguous. The germline V gene encodes CDR1 LNHDA and CDR2 SQIVND (reference sequence). The CDR3 runs 14 residues. V was pared by 3 bases and J by 2 bases, with 11 bases between. The CDR3 coding sequence is TGTGCCAGTAGTATTATGGCCTCCGCCTACGAGCAGTACTTC. Its protein is CASSIMASAYEQYF.

Concerning this clone itself: The likely explanation is a read error, given a far larger clone one base away. The rearrangement joins TRBV15 to TRBJ1-2, with D possibly TRBD1 on 5 matching bases. The germline V and J ends were trimmed by 1 base and 4 bases, with 16 bases remaining between them. This CDR3 region has 16 residues. CDR1 and CDR2 (germline): LNHNV, YYDKDF (reference sequence). The CDR3 region is CATSRGWDALGYGYTF. The CDR3 DNA follows: TGTGCCACCAGCAGAGGATGGGACGCCCTGGGCTATGGCTACACCTTC.

The V and J genes are TRBV5-5 and TRBJ2-7; D may be TRBD2 (6 bases). The germline V and J ends were trimmed by 1 base and 0 bases, with 11 bases remaining between them. The CDR3 covers 15 residues. From germline, CDR1 is SGHKS and CDR2 YYEKEE (reference sequence). The CDR3 sequence: CASSLRGLGSYEQYF. The CDR3 DNA is TGTGCCAGCAGCTTGAGGGGACTGGGCTCCTACGAGCAGTACTTC.

About this clone: The CDR3 does not close with the conserved phenylalanine or tryptophan, likely indicating a read error. The chain employs TRBV4-1 and TRBJ2-4; D gene unclear. This CDR3 region has 17 residues. Per the germline V gene, CDR1 is MGHRA and CDR2 is YSYEKL. V was shortened by 4 bases and J by 0 bases, with 16 bases between the two germline ends. The CDR3 is CASSPVGSCRAKNIQYL. The CDR3 DNA reads TGCGCCAGCAGCCCCGTGGGGTCCTGCCGAGCCAAAAACATTCAGTACCTC.

The gene calls are TRBV9 and TRBJ1-4; D perhaps matches TRBD1 (6 bases). Trimming pared 3 bases from V and 8 bases from J, leaving 14 bases between. From germline, CDR1 is SGDLS and CDR2 YYNGEE. The CDR3 spans 14 residues. CDR3 coding DNA: TGTGCCAGCAGCGCAGGAAGAGGGGGGGAAAAACTGTTTTTT. It codes for CASSAGRGGEKLFF.

On this clone itself: A far larger clone is a single base away, which makes a read error likely. Other DNA sequences in the same sample also yield this CDR3. The gene calls are TRBV5-4 and TRBJ2-7; 7 nucleotides agree with TRBD2. This CDR3 is 16 amino acids long. V lost 4 bases and J lost 3; bases outside the gene matches: 13. Germline CDR1 reads SGHNT; CDR2 reads YYREEE (reference sequence). The CDR3 DNA is TGTGCCAGCAGCCCGGGCGGACTGGCGGGAGTCTACGAGCAGTACTTC. Its translation is CASSPGGLAGVYEQYF.

This chain links TRBV5-4 with TRBJ2-1, with a possible D match to TRBD2 (5 bases). CDR3 length equals 13 residues. V was cut by 0 bases and J by 13 bases, with 14 bases left in between. CDR1 and CDR2 (germline): SGHNT, YYREEE (reference sequence). The chain's CDR3 is CASSLGVLETQFF. The CDR3, as DNA: TGTGCCAGCAGCTTGGGGGTACTAGAAACTCAGTTCTTC.

Notes on this clone: With a far larger clone one base away, a read error is the likely cause. Other DNA sequences in the sample encode the same CDR3. The chain has TRBV5-4 and TRBJ2-5; weak D call: TRBD2 (6 bases). Germline lookup yields CDR1 SGHNT and CDR2 YYREEE (reference sequence). This CDR3 is built from 15 residues. Trimming removed 4 bases at V and 2 bases at J, with 15 bases between. CDR3 region: CASSPGTSGQETQYF. DNA of the CDR3: TGTGCCAGCAGCCCCGGGACCAGCGGGCAAGAGACCCAGTACTTC.

J is TRBJ2-3 and V is TRBV9; D is tentatively TRBD1 or TRBD2 (5 bases each). The CDR3 is 17 amino acids. Germline assignment: CDR1 SGDLS and CDR2 YYNGEE. Trimming pared 4 bases from V and 2 bases from J, leaving 20 bases between. CDR3 in DNA: TGTGCCAGCAGCCCCGACGCCCCGGGGCCTTACACAGATACGCAGTATTTT. The encoded protein is CASSPDAPGPYTDTQYF.

In regard to this clone: A far larger clone lies a single base away; this is likely a read error. The genes are TRBV2 and TRBJ2-3, with 8 nucleotides matching TRBD1. The V and J ends lost 6 bases and 0 bases, in that order; junction bases with no gene match: 5. CDR1 is SNHLY and CDR2 is FYNNEI in the germline V gene. The length of the CDR3 is 15 residues. CDR3 bases: TGTGCCAGCAGGGACAGGGCAGGGAGCACAGATACGCAGTATTTT. Protein: CASRDRAGSTDTQYF.

The chain uses TRBV27 and TRBJ1-5; D may be TRBD1 (5 bases). Between the trimmed V and J ends, which lost 2 bases and 5 bases, there was a span of 10 bases. CDR1 and CDR2 (germline): MNHEY, SMNVEV (reference sequence). The CDR3 is made up of 14 amino acids. The CDR3, as DNA: TGTGCCAGCAGTTTAGGGGGATCGGATCAGCCCCAGCATTTT. It codes for CASSLGGSDQPQHF.

The V call is TRBV28, the J call TRBJ1-1; D gene unclear. This CDR3 is built from 15 residues. Per germline, CDR1 MDHEN and CDR2 SYDVKM. Trimming took 6 bases from V and 0 from J, leaving 14 bases between them. The CDR3: CASRGYGSMNTEAFF. The CDR3 DNA is TGTGCCAGCAGGGGGTATGGCAGCATGAACACTGAAGCTTTCTTT.

This clone was detected only once. J is TRBJ1-1 and V is TRBV6-4; D is ambiguous. Deletions cut 8 bases from V and 4 bases from J, with 14 bases between. Germline V gene data show CDR1 as MRHNA and CDR2 as SNTAGT. There are 13 residues in the CDR3. The CDR3 is CASPGADGTEAFF. The DNA for the CDR3 is TGTGCCAGCCCTGGCGCAGATGGCACTGAAGCTTTCTTT.

This sequence joins TRBV6-4 and TRBJ1-1; D ambiguous. The germline V gene encodes CDR1 MRHNA and CDR2 SNTAGT. The CDR3 is 11 amino acids. The V end lost 9 bases, the J end lost 1 base, and 6 bases lay between the germline ends. Here the CDR3 reads CARDTNTEAFF. CDR3 in DNA: TGTGCCAGAGACACGAACACTGAAGCTTTCTTT.

This clone was counted once. A far larger clone is a single base away, which makes a read error likely. Additional DNA sequences in this sample encode the identical CDR3. The rearrangement links TRBV28 to TRBJ2-7; D call uncertain. The CDR3 loop spans 13 amino acids. Germline lookup yields CDR1 MDHEN and CDR2 SYDVKM. Trimming removed 6 bases from V and 1 base from J, with 10 bases in between. The CDR3 region is CASSYPNSYEQYF. The CDR3 DNA is TGTGCCAGCAGCTACCCCAATTCCTACGAGCAGTACTTC. The full variable domain, in which reference TRBV28 and TRBJ2-7 provide the parts outside the CDR3, is DVKVTQSSRYLVKRTGEKVFLECVQDMDHENMFWYRQDPGLGLRLIYFSYDVKMKEKGDIPEGYSVSREKKERFSLILESASTNQTSMYLCASSYPNSYEQYFGPGTRLTVT.

The CDR3 coding sequence is TGCGCCAGCAGCCAAGAGGGGACAGGGTTCTCGGCTAATGAAAAACTGTTTTTT. Protein sequence: CASSQEGTGFSANEKLFF. This chain joins TRBV4-3 and TRBJ1-4; 9 positions agree with TRBD1. From germline, CDR1 is LGHNA and CDR2 YSLEER. CDR3 length: 18 amino acids. After removal of 0 bases from V and 3 bases from J, the junction contained 8 bases not matched to a gene.

V gene TRBV6-6 combines with J gene TRBJ2-2, with TRBD2 identical over 12 bases. After removal of 6 bases from V and 13 bases from J, the junction contained 12 bases not matched to a gene. CDR1 and CDR2 from the germline V gene are MNHNY and SVGAGI (reference sequence). The CDR3 loop spans 15 amino acids. DNA for the CDR3: TGTGCCAGCAGCCCCCTAGCGGGAGGGCCTTCGGGGCTGTTTTTT. It specifies CASSPLAGGPSGLFF.

As for this clone: A read error is the likely source, as a far larger clone sits one nucleotide away. This sample includes further DNA sequences coding for the same CDR3. CDR3 nucleotide sequence: TGTGCCTGGAGCCGGGACACCCCCTATGAGCAGTACTTC. This translates into CAWSRDTPYEQYF. The V gene is TRBV30, the J gene TRBJ2-7, with TRBD1 as a possible D gene (6 bases). Germline loops: CDR1 GTSNPN, CDR2 SVGIG (reference sequence). The CDR3 totals 13 residues.

The chain carries TRBV30 and TRBJ1-2, with D possibly being TRBD1 (6 bases). This CDR3 contains 14 residues. Germline V lookup: CDR1 GTSNPN, CDR2 SVGIG (reference sequence). V was shortened by 4 bases and J by 4 bases, with 16 bases between the two germline ends. The CDR3 sequence: CAWTLLTGSYGYTF. The CDR3 coding sequence is TGTGCCTGGACCCTACTCACAGGGAGCTATGGCTACACCTTC.

CDR3 coding DNA: TGTGCCAGCAGTTATGGGGGAGGTTTAGGAGATACGCAGTATTTT. Its protein is CASSYGGGLGDTQYF. The rearrangement joins TRBV6-5 to TRBJ2-3; possibly TRBD2 for D (6 bases). Germline values: CDR1 MNHEY, CDR2 SVGAGI. The CDR3 spans 15 residues. V was trimmed by 3 bases and J by 5 bases, leaving 15 bases between them.

This clone was observed a few times. The chain has TRBV28 and TRBJ2-6; TRBD1 is a possible D gene (6 bases). The CDR3 runs to 16 residues. With 4 bases removed from V and 1 base from J, the gap between germline ends came to 11 bases. Germline loops: CDR1 MDHEN, CDR2 SYDVKM. The CDR3 DNA reads as TGTGCCAGCAGTTCTGTCAGGGGTTCTGGGGCCAACGTCCTGACTTTC. It encodes CASSSVRGSGANVLTF. The whole variable domain, filled in from reference TRBV28 and TRBJ2-6, reads DVKVTQSSRYLVKRTGEKVFLECVQDMDHENMFWYRQDPGLGLRLIYFSYDVKMKEKGDIPEGYSVSREKKERFSLILESASTNQTSMYLCASSSVRGSGANVLTFGAGSRLTVL.